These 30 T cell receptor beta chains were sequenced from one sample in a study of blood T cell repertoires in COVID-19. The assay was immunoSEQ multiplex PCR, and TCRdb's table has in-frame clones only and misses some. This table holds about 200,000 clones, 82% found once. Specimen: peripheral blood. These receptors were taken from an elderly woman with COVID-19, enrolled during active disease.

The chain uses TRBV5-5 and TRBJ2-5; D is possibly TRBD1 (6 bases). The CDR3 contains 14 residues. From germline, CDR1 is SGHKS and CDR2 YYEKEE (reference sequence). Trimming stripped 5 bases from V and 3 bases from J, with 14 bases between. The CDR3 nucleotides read TGTGCCAGCAGAGGTGCGCCAGGGGAAGAGACCCAGTACTTC. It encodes CASRGAPGEETQYF.

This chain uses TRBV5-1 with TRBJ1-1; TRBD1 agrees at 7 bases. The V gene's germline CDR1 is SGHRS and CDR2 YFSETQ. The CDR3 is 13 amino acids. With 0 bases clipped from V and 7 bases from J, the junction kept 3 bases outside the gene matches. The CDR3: CASSLGTGLEAFF. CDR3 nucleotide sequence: TGCGCCAGCAGCTTGGGGACAGGCCTTGAAGCTTTCTTT.

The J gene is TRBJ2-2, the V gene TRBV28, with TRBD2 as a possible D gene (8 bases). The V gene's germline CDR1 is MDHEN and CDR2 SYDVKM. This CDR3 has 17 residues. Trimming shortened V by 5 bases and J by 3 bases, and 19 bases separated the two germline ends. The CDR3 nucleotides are TGTGCCAGCAGTCCCCGACAGGGAGCGGGAGACACCGGGGAGCTGTTTTTT. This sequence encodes CASSPRQGAGDTGELFF.

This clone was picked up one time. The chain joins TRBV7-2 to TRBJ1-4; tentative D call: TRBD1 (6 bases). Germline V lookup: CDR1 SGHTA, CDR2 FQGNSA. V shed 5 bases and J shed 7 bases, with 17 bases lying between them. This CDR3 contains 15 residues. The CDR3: CASSLSQGTGEKLFF. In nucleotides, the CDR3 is TGTGCCAGCAGCCTCTCACAGGGAACGGGTGAAAAACTGTTTTTT.

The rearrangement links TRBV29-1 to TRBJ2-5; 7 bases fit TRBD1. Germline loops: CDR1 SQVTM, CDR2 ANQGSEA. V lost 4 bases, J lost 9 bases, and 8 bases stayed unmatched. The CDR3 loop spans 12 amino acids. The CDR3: CSVVTGDRAQYF. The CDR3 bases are TGCAGCGTTGTTACAGGGGACCGGGCCCAGTACTTC.

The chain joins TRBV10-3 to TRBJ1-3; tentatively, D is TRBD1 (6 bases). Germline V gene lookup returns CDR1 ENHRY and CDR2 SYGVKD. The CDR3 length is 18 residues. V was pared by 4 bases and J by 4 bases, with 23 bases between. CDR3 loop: CAISGVGRGIAGGNTIYF. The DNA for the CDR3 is TGTGCCATCAGTGGAGTCGGTAGGGGGATCGCTGGCGGAAACACCATATATTTT.

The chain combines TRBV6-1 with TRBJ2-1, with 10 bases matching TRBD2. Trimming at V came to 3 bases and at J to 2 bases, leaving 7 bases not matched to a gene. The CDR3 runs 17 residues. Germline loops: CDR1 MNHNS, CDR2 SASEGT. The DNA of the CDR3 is TGTGCCAGCAGTGATTACCGACTAGCGGGCACCTACAATGAGCAGTTCTTC. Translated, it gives CASSDYRLAGTYNEQFF.

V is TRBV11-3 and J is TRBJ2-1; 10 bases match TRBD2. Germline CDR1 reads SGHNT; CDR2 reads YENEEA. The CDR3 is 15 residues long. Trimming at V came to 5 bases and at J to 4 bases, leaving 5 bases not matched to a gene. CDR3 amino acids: CASSVSGGIYNEQFF. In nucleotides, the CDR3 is TGTGCCAGCAGCGTTAGCGGGGGGATTTACAATGAGCAGTTCTTC.

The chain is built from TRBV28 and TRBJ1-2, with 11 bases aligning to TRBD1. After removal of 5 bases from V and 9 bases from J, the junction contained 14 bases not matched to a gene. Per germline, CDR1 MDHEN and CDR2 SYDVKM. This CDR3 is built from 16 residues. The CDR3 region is CASSQLTAGTGGSYTF. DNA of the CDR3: TGTGCCAGCAGTCAACTAACGGCTGGGACAGGGGGAAGCTACACCTTC.

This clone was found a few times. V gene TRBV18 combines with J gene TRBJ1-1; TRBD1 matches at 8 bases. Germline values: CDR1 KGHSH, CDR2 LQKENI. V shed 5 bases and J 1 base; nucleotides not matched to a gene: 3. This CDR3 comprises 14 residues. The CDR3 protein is CASSTQGANTEAFF. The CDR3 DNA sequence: TGTGCCAGCTCAACCCAGGGGGCGAACACTGAAGCTTTCTTT.

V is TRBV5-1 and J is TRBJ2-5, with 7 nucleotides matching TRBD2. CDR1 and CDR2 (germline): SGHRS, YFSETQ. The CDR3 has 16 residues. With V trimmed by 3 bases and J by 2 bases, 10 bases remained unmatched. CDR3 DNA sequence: TGCGCCAGCAGCTCAAGCTCGACTAGCAGACAAGAGACCCAGTACTTC. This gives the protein CASSSSSTSRQETQYF.

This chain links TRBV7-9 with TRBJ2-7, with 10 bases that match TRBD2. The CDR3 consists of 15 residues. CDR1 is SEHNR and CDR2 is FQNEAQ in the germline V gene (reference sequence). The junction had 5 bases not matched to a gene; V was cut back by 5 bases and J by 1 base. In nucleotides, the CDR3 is TGTGCCAGCAGCCTAACTAGCGGGGAGTCCTACGAGCAGTACTTC. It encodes CASSLTSGESYEQYF.

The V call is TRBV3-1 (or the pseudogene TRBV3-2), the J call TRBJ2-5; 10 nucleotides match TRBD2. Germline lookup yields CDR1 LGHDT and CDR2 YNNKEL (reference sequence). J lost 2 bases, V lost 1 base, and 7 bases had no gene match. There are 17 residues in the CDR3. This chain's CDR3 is CASSQVGRTSGQETQYF. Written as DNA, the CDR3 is TGTGCCAGCAGCCAAGTAGGTAGGACTAGCGGACAAGAGACCCAGTACTTC.

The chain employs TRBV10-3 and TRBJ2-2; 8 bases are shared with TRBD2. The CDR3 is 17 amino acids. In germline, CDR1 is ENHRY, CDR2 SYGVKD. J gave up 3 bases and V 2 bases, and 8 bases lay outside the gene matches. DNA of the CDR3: TGTGCCATCAGTGAGCCAAAAGCGGGAGCTGACACCGGGGAGCTGTTTTTT. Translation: CAISEPKAGADTGELFF.

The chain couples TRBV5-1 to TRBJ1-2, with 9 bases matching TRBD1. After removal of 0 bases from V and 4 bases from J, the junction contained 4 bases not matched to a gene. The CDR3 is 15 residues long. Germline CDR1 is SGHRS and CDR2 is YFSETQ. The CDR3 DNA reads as TGCGCCAGCAGCTTGGGGGACAGGGCGGGCTATGGCTACACCTTC. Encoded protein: CASSLGDRAGYGYTF.

The CDR3 DNA reads TGCGCCAGCAGCCAGTCCACTAGCGGGGGCACAGATACGCAGTATTTT. Translated: CASSQSTSGGTDTQYF. J is TRBJ2-3 and V is TRBV4-1; 10 bases fit TRBD2. CDR3 length: 16 amino acids. V gave up 3 bases and J gave up 1 base; unmatched junction bases: 4. Germline V gene lookup returns CDR1 MGHRA and CDR2 YSYEKL.

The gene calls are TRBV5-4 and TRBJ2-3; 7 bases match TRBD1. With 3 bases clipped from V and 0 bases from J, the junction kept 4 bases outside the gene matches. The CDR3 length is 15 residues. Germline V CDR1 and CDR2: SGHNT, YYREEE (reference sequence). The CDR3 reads CASSSYRGSTDTQYF. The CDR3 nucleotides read TGTGCCAGCAGCTCATACAGGGGTAGCACAGATACGCAGTATTTT.

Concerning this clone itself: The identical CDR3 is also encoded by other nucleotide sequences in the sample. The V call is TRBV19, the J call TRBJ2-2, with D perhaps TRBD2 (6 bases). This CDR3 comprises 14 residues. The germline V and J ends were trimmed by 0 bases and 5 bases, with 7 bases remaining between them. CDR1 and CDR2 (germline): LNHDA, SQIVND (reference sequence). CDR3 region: CASSIDRGTGELFF. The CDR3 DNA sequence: TGTGCCAGTAGTATAGACCGGGGGACCGGGGAGCTGTTTTTT.

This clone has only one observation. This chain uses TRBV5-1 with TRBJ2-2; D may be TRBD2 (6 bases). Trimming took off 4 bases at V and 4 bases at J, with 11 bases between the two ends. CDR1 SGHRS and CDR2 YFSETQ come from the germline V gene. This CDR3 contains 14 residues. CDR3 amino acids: CASSLLEGTGELFF. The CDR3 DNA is TGCGCCAGCAGCCTCTTGGAGGGCACCGGGGAGCTGTTTTTT.

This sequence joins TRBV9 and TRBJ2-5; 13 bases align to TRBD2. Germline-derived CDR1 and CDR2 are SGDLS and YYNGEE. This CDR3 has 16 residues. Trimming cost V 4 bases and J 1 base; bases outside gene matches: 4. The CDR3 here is CASSLGLAGVQETQYF. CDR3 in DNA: TGTGCCAGCAGCCTAGGACTAGCGGGGGTCCAAGAGACCCAGTACTTC.

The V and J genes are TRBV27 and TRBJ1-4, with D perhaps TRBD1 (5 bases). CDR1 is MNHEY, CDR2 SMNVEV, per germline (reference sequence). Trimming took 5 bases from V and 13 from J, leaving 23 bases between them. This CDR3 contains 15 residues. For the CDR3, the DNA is TGTGCCAGCAGTCCACAGGACGGGGGTGGTAAGGGACTGTTTTTT. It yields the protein CASSPQDGGGKGLFF.

CDR3 sequence: CASSFDTSYNEQFF. Written as DNA, the CDR3 is TGTGCCAGCAGTTTCGACACCAGCTACAATGAGCAGTTCTTC. The rearrangement uses TRBV6-6 and TRBJ2-1; D gene ambiguous. Between the trimmed V and J ends, which lost 4 bases and 3 bases, there was a span of 10 bases. The CDR3 consists of 14 residues. CDR1 is MNHNY, CDR2 SVGAGI, per germline (reference sequence).

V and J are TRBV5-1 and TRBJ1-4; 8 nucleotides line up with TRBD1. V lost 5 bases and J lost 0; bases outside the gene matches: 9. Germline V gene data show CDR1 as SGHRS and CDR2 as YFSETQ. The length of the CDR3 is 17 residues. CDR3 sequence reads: CASSPGTGRSTNEKLFF. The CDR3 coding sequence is TGCGCCAGCAGTCCCGGGACAGGTAGATCAACTAATGAAAAACTGTTTTTT.

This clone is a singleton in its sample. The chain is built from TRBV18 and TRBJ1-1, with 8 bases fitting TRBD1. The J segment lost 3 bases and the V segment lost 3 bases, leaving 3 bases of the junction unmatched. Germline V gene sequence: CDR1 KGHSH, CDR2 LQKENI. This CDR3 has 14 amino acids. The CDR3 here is CASSPRQGHTEAFF. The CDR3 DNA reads TGTGCCAGCTCACCGCGACAGGGGCACACTGAAGCTTTCTTT.

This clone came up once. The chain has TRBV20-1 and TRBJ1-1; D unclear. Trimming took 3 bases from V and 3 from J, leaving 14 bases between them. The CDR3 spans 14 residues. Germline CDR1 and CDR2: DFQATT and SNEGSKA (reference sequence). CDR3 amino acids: CSASDPNRDTEAFF. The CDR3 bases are TGCAGTGCTAGTGATCCAAACCGGGACACTGAAGCTTTCTTT.

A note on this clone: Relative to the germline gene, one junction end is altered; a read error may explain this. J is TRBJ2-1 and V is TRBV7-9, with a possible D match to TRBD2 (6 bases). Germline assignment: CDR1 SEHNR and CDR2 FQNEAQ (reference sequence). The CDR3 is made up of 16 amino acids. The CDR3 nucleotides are TGTGCCAGCAGCCTAGCCAGCGGTGGAGGGTACAATGAGCAGTTCTTC. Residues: CASSLASGGGYNEQFF.

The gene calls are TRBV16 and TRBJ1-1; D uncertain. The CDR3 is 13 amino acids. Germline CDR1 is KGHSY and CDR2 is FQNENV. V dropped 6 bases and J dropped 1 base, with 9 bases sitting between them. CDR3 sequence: CASSLQRNTEAFF. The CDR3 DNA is TGTGCCAGCAGTCTACAGAGGAACACTGAAGCTTTCTTT.

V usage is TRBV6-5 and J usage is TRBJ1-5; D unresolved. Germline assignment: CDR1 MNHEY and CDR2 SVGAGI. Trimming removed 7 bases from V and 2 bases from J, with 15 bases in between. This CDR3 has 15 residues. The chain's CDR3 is CASTAGFGGNQPQHF. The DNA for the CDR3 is TGTGCCAGCACCGCTGGGTTCGGGGGCAATCAGCCCCAGCATTTT.

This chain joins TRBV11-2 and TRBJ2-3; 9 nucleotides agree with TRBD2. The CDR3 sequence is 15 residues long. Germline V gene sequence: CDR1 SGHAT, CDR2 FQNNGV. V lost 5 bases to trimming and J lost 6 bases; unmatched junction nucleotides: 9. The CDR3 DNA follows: TGTGCCAGCAGCCCCAGTGGCGGGAGGGAGGATACGCAGTATTTT. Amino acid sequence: CASSPSGGREDTQYF.

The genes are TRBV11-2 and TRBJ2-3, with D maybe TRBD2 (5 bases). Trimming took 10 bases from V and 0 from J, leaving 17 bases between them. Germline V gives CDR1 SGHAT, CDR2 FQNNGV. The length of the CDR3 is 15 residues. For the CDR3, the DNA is TGTGCCACCACCGTTGTCGGGGATAGCACAGATACGCAGTATTTT. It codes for CATTVVGDSTDTQYF.